Listed below are T cell receptor beta chains from one sample, sequenced in a study of tumor-infiltrating lymphocytes in localized non-small cell lung cancer. Assay used: immunoSEQ multiplex PCR; TCRdb lists only in-frame clones, some missing. The sample holds roughly 8,500 clones, approximately 74% seen once. Sequenced sample: uninvolved lung tissue not adjacent to the tumor. These receptors came from a human donor with non-small cell lung cancer. Both conserved end residues are part of each CDR3. D genes are given only for firm matches. Clone size is stated in some rows and not others, as once, few, many or a class when expanded.

TRBV4-3	few	TRBD2	TRBJ2-3	CASSQDAAGGTPDTQYF	TGCGCCAGCAGCCAAGATGCGGCGGGAGGTACCCCAGATACGCAGTATTTT
TRBV5-1	.	TRBD2	TRBJ2-1	CASSSWTSETYNEQFF	TGCGCCAGCAGCTCATGGACTAGCGAAACCTACAATGAGCAGTTCTTC
TRBV14	.	.	TRBJ1-1	CASSQEMEMNTEAFF	TGTGCCAGCAGCCAAGAGATGGAAATGAACACTGAAGCTTTCTTT
TRBV6-5	few	.	TRBJ1-5	CASSQQNSNQPQHF	TGTGCCAGCAGCCAGCAGAATAGCAATCAGCCCCAGCATTTT
TRBV4-3	.	TRBD2	TRBJ2-2	CASSQDVGLAGPGELFF	TGCGCCAGCAGCCAAGACGTAGGACTAGCGGGACCCGGGGAGCTGTTTTTT
TRBV6-6	.	.	TRBJ2-1	CASSYSVRLANEQFF	TGTGCCAGCAGTTACTCAGTACGGCTAGCCAATGAGCAGTTCTTC
TRBV28	.	.	TRBJ1-1	CASSRTHREAFF	TGTGCCAGCAGTCGAACTCACCGGGAAGCTTTCTTT
TRBV27	.	.	TRBJ2-1	CASSLHGQYNEQFF	TGTGCCAGCAGTTTACACGGACAATACAATGAGCAGTTCTTC
TRBV7-2	.	.	TRBJ2-7	CASSLTRTRGEQYF	TGTGCCAGCAGCTTAACACGAACCCGTGGAGAGCAGTACTTC
TRBV28	.	.	TRBJ1-1	CASSPPRATSNTEAFF	TGTGCCAGCAGTCCCCCTAGGGCAACGTCGAACACTGAAGCTTTCTTT
TRBV19	.	.	TRBJ2-7	CATRQADEQYF	TGTGCCACCAGACAGGCGGACGAGCAGTACTTC
TRBV29-1	.	TRBD2	TRBJ2-3	CSVVAGGIPDTQYF	TGCAGCGTTGTTGCGGGAGGGATACCAGATACGCAGTATTTT
TRBV28	.	.	TRBJ1-5	CAIGAGNQPQHF	TGTGCCATCGGGGCGGGCAATCAGCCCCAGCATTTT
TRBV9	.	TRBD1	TRBJ1-1	CASSSRDRAAFF	TGTGCCAGCAGCTCTCGAGACAGGGCTGCTTTCTTT
TRBV2	once	.	TRBJ2-6	CASEPGANVLTF	TGTGCCAGCGAGCCCGGGGCCAACGTCCTGACTTTC
TRBV25-1	.	.	TRBJ2-3	CASRFGESTDTQYF	TGTGCCAGCAGATTTGGCGAAAGCACAGATACGCAGTATTTT
TRBV7-2	few	.	TRBJ2-7	CASSSTGRNYEQYF	TGTGCCAGCAGCTCCACAGGGAGGAACTACGAGCAGTACTTC
TRBV6-6	few	.	TRBJ1-2	CASSYKGDYGYTF	TGTGCCAGCAGTTACAAGGGGGACTATGGCTACACCTTC
TRBV30	.	.	TRBJ2-3	CAWSSTRDTQYF	TGTGCCTGGAGTAGCACAAGGGATACGCAGTATTTT
TRBV27	few	.	TRBJ1-2	CATPIVSSRGGYTF	TGTGCCACCCCTATCGTGTCGTCCCGAGGAGGCTACACCTTC
TRBV19	.	.	TRBJ1-2	CASSIWGNYGYTF	TGTGCCAGTAGTATATGGGGGAACTATGGCTACACCTTC
TRBV7-9	.	TRBD2	TRBJ2-5	CASSMRTSGRQETQYF	TGTGCCAGCAGCATGAGGACTAGCGGGAGACAAGAGACCCAGTACTTC
TRBV7-3	.	.	TRBJ1-1	CASSSGGDTEAFF	TGTGCCAGCAGCTCGGGGGGGGACACTGAAGCTTTCTTT
TRBV7-9	once	TRBD2	TRBJ2-3	CASSLGLAGVTDTQYF	TGTGCCAGCAGTTTGGGACTAGCGGGGGTTACAGATACGCAGTATTTT
TRBV20-1	.	.	TRBJ2-5	CSASAGETQYF	TGCAGTGCTAGTGCCGGGGAGACCCAGTACTTC
TRBV7-2	.	TRBD1	TRBJ2-1	CASSLGTGVPGGQFF	TGTGCCAGCAGCTTAGGGACAGGGGTCCCAGGGGGGCAGTTCTTC
TRBV9	.	.	TRBJ2-3	CASSVKPTDTQYF	TGTGCCAGCAGCGTGAAACCCACAGATACGCAGTATTTT
TRBV19	.	.	TRBJ1-5	CASSKQGTQPQHF	TGTGCCAGTAGTAAGCAGGGAACTCAGCCCCAGCATTTT
TRBV4-3	few	.	TRBJ2-7	CASSQATPGSLYEQYF	TGCGCCAGCAGCCAAGCAACTCCGGGATCCTTATACGAGCAGTACTTC
TRBV6-1	.	.	TRBJ1-5	CASRIRQYSNQPQHF	TGTGCCAGCAGGATACGACAGTATAGCAATCAGCCCCAGCATTTT
TRBV29-1	once	.	TRBJ1-1	CSGRENTEAFF	TGCAGCGGAAGGGAAAACACTGAAGCTTTCTTT
TRBV29-1	.	TRBD1	TRBJ1-1	CSVRTGGRAFF	TGCAGCGTTCGGACAGGGGGCCGAGCTTTCTTT
TRBV19	.	TRBD2	TRBJ2-2	CASSKGLAGGFDTGELFF	TGTGCCAGTAGTAAAGGACTAGCGGGAGGATTCGACACCGGGGAGCTGTTTTTT
TRBV15	.	.	TRBJ2-1	CATSRDMSNEQFF	TGTGCCACCAGCAGAGATATGAGCAATGAGCAGTTCTTC
TRBV10-3	few	.	TRBJ2-7	CATGEYEQYF	TGTGCCACCGGGGAGTACGAGCAGTACTTC
TRBV20-1	.	.	TRBJ2-5	CSAPGQETQYF	TGCAGTGCCCCAGGCCAAGAGACCCAGTACTTC
TRBV28	.	.	TRBJ1-5	CASKGGPYQPQHF	TGTGCCAGCAAGGGAGGGCCCTATCAGCCCCAGCATTTT
TRBV5-6	.	.	TRBJ2-4	CASSLVGAKNIQYF	TGTGCCAGCAGCTTGGTGGGGGCCAAAAACATTCAGTACTTC
TRBV7-9	few	TRBD2	TRBJ2-7	CASSPPGLASEQYF	TGTGCCAGCAGCCCCCCGGGACTAGCATCCGAGCAGTACTTC
TRBV27	.	TRBD2	TRBJ2-3	CASASGLGKDTQYF	TGTGCCAGCGCATCGGGACTAGGTAAAGATACGCAGTATTTT
TRBV28	.	TRBD2	TRBJ2-3	CASKSSGRTQYF	TGTGCCAGCAAGTCCAGCGGGAGAACGCAGTATTTT
TRBV28	once	.	TRBJ1-3	CASSFTVTGNTIYF	TGTGCCAGCAGTTTTACAGTTACTGGAAACACCATATATTTT
TRBV29-1	few	TRBD2	TRBJ2-7	CSVVGRLAGGASYEQYF	TGCAGCGTTGTAGGGAGGTTAGCGGGAGGGGCCTCCTACGAGCAGTACTTC
TRBV4-3	.	.	TRBJ2-7	CASSSFGGAYEQYF	TGCGCCAGCAGCTCATTTGGGGGTGCCTACGAGCAGTACTTC
TRBV9	.	TRBD2	TRBJ2-1	CASSVISGSGEQFF	TGTGCCAGCAGCGTAATCTCGGGTAGCGGGGAGCAGTTCTTC
TRBV9	.	TRBD2	TRBJ2-5	CASAPPTGGLQETQYF	TGTGCCAGCGCCCCGCCGACGGGAGGCCTCCAAGAGACCCAGTACTTC
TRBV7-8	.	TRBD1	TRBJ1-2	CASSLRTGGGYTF	TGTGCCAGCAGCCTAAGGACAGGGGGTGGCTACACCTTC
TRBV7-2	once	.	TRBJ2-7	CASSWAAGAYEQYF	TGTGCCAGCAGCTGGGCCGCGGGCGCCTACGAGCAGTACTTC
TRBV9	.	TRBD1	TRBJ2-7	CASSGSYPVGQGSYEQYF	TGTGCCAGCAGCGGATCATACCCTGTGGGACAGGGGTCCTACGAGCAGTACTTC
TRBV7-2	.	.	TRBJ2-1	CASSLGRRGQQFF	TGTGCCAGCAGCTTAGGGCGGAGGGGTCAGCAGTTCTTC
TRBV5-1	.	.	TRBJ2-7	CASSQDRTYEQYF	TGCGCCAGCAGCCAGGACAGAACCTACGAGCAGTACTTC
TRBV4-1	.	.	TRBJ2-1	CASRVEQFF	TGCGCCAGCCGAGTGGAGCAGTTCTTC
TRBV11-2	.	.	TRBJ2-3	CAGRSLHTADTQYF	TGTGCCGGGCGGTCCTTACATACAGCAGATACGCAGTATTTT
TRBV6-5	.	.	TRBJ2-7	CASNSRSYEQYF	TGTGCCAGCAACTCCAGATCCTACGAGCAGTACTTC
TRBV4-3	once	.	TRBJ1-1	CASSQSGTVNTEAFF	TGCGCCAGCAGCCAGTCCGGGACGGTGAACACTGAAGCTTTCTTT
TRBV5-1	.	.	TRBJ2-2	CASSIRGARSTGELFF	TGCGCCAGCAGCATTAGGGGGGCTAGGAGTACCGGGGAGCTGTTTTTT